This T cell receptor beta chain comes out of a study of T-cell memory formation after mild COVID-19. Across the whole study: The TCR clusters were mostly specific to one donor. Study-level points and caveats: Still unconfirmed is whether the second-wave clones peaking on day 37 recognized SARS-CoV-2.

Per germline, CDR1 SEHNR and CDR2 FQNEAQ (reference sequence). Trimming cost V 3 bases and J 5 bases, with 11 bases left between them. The CDR3 spans 14 residues. TCRdb reprocessed the 5' RACE reads via MiXCR and lists one record per CDR3 protein. The table lists a few hundred thousand distinct CDR3 sequences, over 15% of them singletons. A remark on this clonotype: No antigen is known for it.

Sequencing input: PBMCs or a T cell subset sorted from them (not recorded which). The J gene is TRBJ2-4, the V gene TRBV7-9; D perhaps matches TRBD2 (5 bases). This clonotype was obtained from a man between 18 and 35 years old who had mild COVID-19 (a few samples of this study predate the infection). Cell type and time point are not known. The CDR3 protein is CASSFEGGENIQYF. The CDR3 DNA reads TGTGCCAGCAGCTTTGAGGGCGGCGAAAACATTCAGTACTTC.